These T cell receptor beta chains were read from a single sample in a study of blood T cells in healthy people across ages. TCRdb re-derived calls from the 5' RACE reads in MiXCR, one entry per CDR3 protein. The data contain about a million distinct CDR3 sequences, roughly half of them singletons. Input material: blood. The receptors were sampled from a woman aged 55-69 years in good health. Both conserved end residues are part of each CDR3. Each record gives: J gene, D gene, V gene, clone size, CDR3 DNA, CDR3 protein. D genes are given only for firm matches. Rows give clone size only sometimes, using once, few, many, or a class for an expanded clone.

J: TRBJ2-3
D: TRBD1
V: TRBV29-1
size: many
DNA: TGCAGCGTAACCGGACAGGGTGGTTTGGGTACGCAGTATTTT
CDR3: CSVTGQGGLGTQYF

J: TRBJ2-7
D: TRBD1
V: TRBV6-1
size: few
DNA: TGTGCCAGCAGGCGGACAGGGGGTGACGAGCAGTACTTC
CDR3: CASRRTGGDEQYF

J: TRBJ2-7
D: NA
V: TRBV15
size: NA
DNA: TGTGCCACCAGCAGAGACAGGCTGAGCTCCTACGAGCAGTACTTC
CDR3: CATSRDRLSSYEQYF

J: TRBJ2-7
D: NA
V: TRBV7-2
size: NA
DNA: TGTGCCAGCAGCCAGACTTACTACGAGCAGTACTTC
CDR3: CASSQTYYEQYF

J: TRBJ2-7
D: NA
V: TRBV7-2
size: few
DNA: TGTGCCAGCAGCCGAGGGTCAGGACGTCACTACGAGCAGTACTTC
CDR3: CASSRGSGRHYEQYF

J: TRBJ2-1
D: NA
V: TRBV4-1
size: few
DNA: TGCGCCAGCAGCCCTATCACAGGGAAGATTGAGCAGTTCTTC
CDR3: CASSPITGKIEQFF

J: TRBJ2-4
D: TRBD2
V: TRBV4-1
size: few
DNA: TGCGCCAGCAGCCAAGATGGTTGGGCGGGAGCTAGGGAGCAGTACTTC
CDR3: CASSQDGWAGAREQYF

J: TRBJ1-4
D: NA
V: TRBV29-1
size: NA
DNA: TGCAGCGTTGGGACAGCTAATAATGAAAAACTGTTTTTT
CDR3: CSVGTANNEKLFF

J: TRBJ1-5
D: NA
V: TRBV6-1
size: NA
DNA: TGTGCCAGCAATTACGGGGGTACCAATCAGCCCCAGCATTTT
CDR3: CASNYGGTNQPQHF

J: TRBJ2-5
D: TRBD2
V: TRBV3-1
size: NA
DNA: TGTGCCAGCAGCGTGGTGGGAGTCCTAGCGGGGGCTGAAGAGACCCAGTACTTC
CDR3: CASSVVGVLAGAEETQYF

J: TRBJ2-5
D: NA
V: TRBV12-3/TRBV12-4
size: few
DNA: TGTGCCAGCAGTTTAGGAGACGGGGGACGGCAAGAGACCCAGTACTTC
CDR3: CASSLGDGGRQETQYF

J: TRBJ2-5
D: TRBD1
V: TRBV12-3/TRBV12-4
size: NA
DNA: TGTGCCAGCAGTTTGCCCCCGGGACAGGGCGAGACCCAGTACTTC
CDR3: CASSLPPGQGETQYF

J: TRBJ1-5
D: NA
V: TRBV12-3/TRBV12-4
size: NA
DNA: TGTGCCAGCAGTCGGTTTGCTAATCAGCCCCAGCATTTT
CDR3: CASSRFANQPQHF

J: TRBJ2-7
D: NA
V: TRBV11-2
size: NA
DNA: TGTGCCAGCAGCTTAGTGGAGCCGGGATTAGGTGAGCAGTACTTC
CDR3: CASSLVEPGLGEQYF

J: TRBJ2-1
D: TRBD2
V: TRBV11-2
size: NA
DNA: TGTGCCAGCAGCTTACTGTCCACCCAGGGACTAGCGGGAGCGCAGTTCTTC
CDR3: CASSLLSTQGLAGAQFF

J: TRBJ2-7
D: NA
V: TRBV4-1
size: many
DNA: TGCGCCAGCAGCCAAGATTCGTTGGGACCAAGCTACGAGCAGTACTTC
CDR3: CASSQDSLGPSYEQYF

J: TRBJ2-4
D: NA
V: TRBV27
size: NA
DNA: TGTGCCAGCAGTTTATCGCAGGAGCTAGCCAAAAACATTCAGTACTTC
CDR3: CASSLSQELAKNIQYF

J: TRBJ2-1
D: NA
V: TRBV7-2
size: NA
DNA: TGTGCCAGCAGCCCCGGCGGAAAGTACAATGAGCAGTTCTTC
CDR3: CASSPGGKYNEQFF

J: TRBJ2-7
D: TRBD2
V: TRBV28
size: NA
DNA: TGTGCCAGCACCTCACGGGGACTAGCGGGAGTCCACGAGCAGTACTTC
CDR3: CASTSRGLAGVHEQYF

J: TRBJ2-1
D: NA
V: TRBV20-1
size: few
DNA: TGCAGTGCTAACGGGGACCTCGGCAATGAGCAGTTCTTC
CDR3: CSANGDLGNEQFF

J: TRBJ2-7
D: TRBD2
V: TRBV9
size: NA
DNA: TGTGCCAGCAGCGTTGCGGGAGGGAAATCCTACGAGCAGTACTTC
CDR3: CASSVAGGKSYEQYF

J: TRBJ2-5
D: NA
V: TRBV25-1
size: NA
DNA: TGTGCCAGCAGTGATAGGGAAACCTATCAAGAGACCCAGTACTTC
CDR3: CASSDRETYQETQYF

J: TRBJ1-1
D: NA
V: TRBV18
size: NA
DNA: TGTGCCAGCTCACCACCACCGGACCGCGGGTCTGAAGCTTTCTTT
CDR3: CASSPPPDRGSEAFF

J: TRBJ2-7
D: NA
V: TRBV29-1
size: NA
DNA: TGCAGTGTGGGGCAGGCGACCTACGAGCAGTACTTC
CDR3: CSVGQATYEQYF

J: TRBJ2-7
D: TRBD2
V: TRBV28
size: few
DNA: TGTGCCAGCAGTTTTGGACAGGAAACGACTAGCGGCTCCTACGAGCAGTACTTC
CDR3: CASSFGQETTSGSYEQYF

J: TRBJ2-4
D: NA
V: TRBV11-1
size: NA
DNA: TGTGCCAGCAGCTTAGATACAGGTACCAAAAACATTCAGTACTTC
CDR3: CASSLDTGTKNIQYF